This TCR beta chain originates from a study of blood T cell repertoires in COVID-19. Overall study context: The origin of the acute and convalescent COVID-19 samples was the United States, Italy and Spain. Sources were T cells, B-cell-depleted T cells, or PBMCs; the material itself was cDNA or gDNA.

Original handling: Amplifying reference gene primers gave estimates of nucleated cell counts. Profiled with immunoSEQ multiplex PCR; TCRdb holds only in-frame clones, not every one. The V and J calls and the clone size are those of that table, but D and trimming were determined from the DNA. This sample has 140,000 to 150,000 clones, with 81% found just once. The CDR3 consists of 18 residues. Per the germline V gene, CDR1 is LGHDT and CDR2 is YNNKEL (reference sequence). Deletions cut 1 base from V and 2 bases from J, with 19 bases between. The source material was peripheral blood. This clonotype was sampled from a human donor with acute or convalescent COVID-19. The donor label of this sample is uncertain. The chain combines TRBV3-1 (or the pseudogene TRBV3-2) with TRBJ2-3; perhaps TRBD2 as D (7 bases). DNA of the CDR3: TGTGCCAGCAGCCAAGTCTGGGGGGGCGGGACCGACACAGATACGCAGTATTTT. This translates into CASSQVWGGGTDTDTQYF.